Listed below are T cell receptor beta chains from one sample, sequenced in a study of shared clonotypes between healthy human individuals. This table comes from immunoSEQ multiplex PCR, and its TCRdb copy is limited to in-frame clones, with some not included. The table has around 2.5 million clones, under 95% seen once; the top ten hold approximately 0.37%. Sequenced: naive CD4+ T cells from PBMCs. Receptors originate from a man between 18 and 35 years old in good health. Some clones in this sample may be carry-over from other donors' samples. CDR3s leave out the opening cysteine and the closing phenylalanine or tryptophan. The order of the fields is V gene, D gene, clone size, J gene, CDR3 protein. D genes are given only for firm matches. Not all rows give a size; the values are once, few, many and, for expanded clones, a class.

TRBV7-8	NA	NA	TRBJ2-7	ASSLGATTPDEQY
TRBV28	TRBD1	few	TRBJ1-5	ASSLVGTGVGQPQH
TRBV6-4	NA	NA	TRBJ1-3	ASSDPTQGSSGNTIY
TRBV7-9	TRBD1	NA	TRBJ2-1	ASSLWDRGFDEQF
TRBV6-6	NA	once	TRBJ2-1	ASSLGYNEQF
TRBV6-6	NA	once	TRBJ1-6	ASSYGSGSNSPLH
TRBV5-1	TRBD2	NA	TRBJ2-1	ASSRASGSLNEQF
TRBV28	NA	NA	TRBJ1-5	ASRSRGNQPQH
TRBV9	TRBD1	NA	TRBJ1-1	ASSPRTGMNTEAF
TRBV30	TRBD2	NA	TRBJ2-7	AWMAGGSYEQY
TRBV6-5	NA	NA	TRBJ2-1	ASSKGNEQF
TRBV4-1	NA	NA	TRBJ1-2	ASSSDSRSYGYT
TRBV18	NA	NA	TRBJ1-5	ASSPGIGVQPQH
TRBV10-3	NA	NA	TRBJ1-1	AISGQGSGTEAF
TRBV19	NA	NA	TRBJ2-3	ASSITLAPDTQY
TRBV9	TRBD1	NA	TRBJ1-1	ASSVGHGGGGTEAF
TRBV5-1	NA	once	TRBJ2-5	ASSLAWGRQETQY
TRBV9	TRBD2	NA	TRBJ2-2	ASSVRTSGRKTGELF
TRBV6-1	TRBD1	NA	TRBJ2-7	ASKYRGLNYEQY
TRBV5-4	NA	NA	TRBJ2-1	ASSLFSRSYNEQF
TRBV5-1	TRBD1	NA	TRBJ1-2	ASSPFPGQGRSVWGYT
TRBV28	NA	NA	TRBJ2-2	ASSVSPGYTGELF
TRBV30	NA	NA	TRBJ2-3	AWSEGHSGVSDTQY
TRBV7-2	NA	NA	TRBJ2-2	ASSSGVWGELF
TRBV7-2	TRBD2	NA	TRBJ2-7	ASSFWLAGVNEQY
TRBV28	NA	NA	TRBJ1-5	ASRRPMGNQPQH
TRBV6-1	NA	NA	TRBJ1-1	ASSGGPLLNTEAF
TRBV4-2	TRBD1	NA	TRBJ1-4	ASSSPGQGYEKLF
TRBV28	NA	once	TRBJ2-3	ASTELSGFTDTQY
TRBV19	NA	NA	TRBJ2-6	ASSRRGPGANVLT
TRBV6-6	NA	NA	TRBJ1-2	ASSVQGGYGYT
TRBV30	TRBD2	NA	TRBJ2-1	AWSGLAGTTYNEQF
TRBV9	NA	NA	TRBJ1-1	ASSAGYAEAF
TRBV2	NA	NA	TRBJ2-7	ASSGLGYEQY
TRBV10-3	TRBD2	NA	TRBJ2-7	ATRLAGDPYEQY
TRBV11-2	NA	NA	TRBJ2-2	ASSLFTRAGELF
TRBV18	NA	NA	TRBJ1-1	ASSPKGARGNTEAF
TRBV5-6	NA	NA	TRBJ2-1	ASSLLSADPYNEQF
TRBV28	NA	NA	TRBJ1-2	ASSLRTRGTSNYGYT
TRBV10-3	TRBD1	NA	TRBJ1-2	AISPGDRGGYGYT
TRBV2	TRBD1	NA	TRBJ1-4	ASSSRDSLATNEKLF
TRBV18	TRBD1	once	TRBJ1-2	ASSPRSPSGGRGYGYT
TRBV6-5	TRBD1	NA	TRBJ1-1	ASNKLTGGLVEAF
TRBV6-1	NA	NA	TRBJ2-1	ASGVSYNEQF
TRBV15	TRBD1	NA	TRBJ1-3	ATSREGTGVSSGNTIY
TRBV5-1	NA	NA	TRBJ1-3	ASSADLPGTGNTIY
TRBV28	NA	few	TRBJ1-2	ASSSEGRGGYGYT
TRBV29-1	NA	NA	TRBJ2-3	SVGRDTQY
TRBV5-1	TRBD1	NA	TRBJ2-5	ASSLQGSREETQY
TRBV7-3	NA	NA	TRBJ2-1	ASGRSTYNEQF